A single sample gave rise to the 7 T cell receptor beta chains below, sequenced in a study of response to subunit inactivated influenza vaccine. Using its own MiXCR run on the RT-PCR reads, TCRdb lists one record per CDR3 protein. The table records more than 450,000 distinct CDR3 sequences, 10% to 15% of them present only once. The sample was PBMCs from blood, taken on the day of vaccination. These receptors all come from a man over 45 who received an inactivated influenza vaccine.

This clonotype was picked up a small number of times. The V and J genes are TRBV20-1 and TRBJ2-2; 10 bases align to TRBD1. The CDR3 has 14 residues. CDR1 DFQATT and CDR2 SNEGSKA come from the germline V gene (reference sequence). J lost 5 bases, V lost 3 bases, and 3 bases had no gene match. The CDR3 sequence: CSASRTGGTGELFF. The CDR3 DNA follows: TGCAGTGCTAGCAGGACAGGGGGAACCGGGGAGCTGTTTTTT.

This clonotype was recorded at least ten times. The chain carries TRBV12-3 or TRBV12-4 and TRBJ1-1, with D tentatively TRBD1 (5 bases). V lost 3 bases, J lost 11 bases, and 10 bases lay in between. The CDR3 length is 11 residues. The CDR3 region is CASSFRGEAFF. DNA for the CDR3: TGTGCCAGCAGTTTCCGGGGGGAGGCTTTCTTT.

The V gene is TRBV7-2, the J gene TRBJ2-2; the match to TRBD2 covers 8 bases. The CDR3 length is 16 residues. Germline lookup yields CDR1 SGHTA and CDR2 FQGNSA. The J segment lost 3 bases and the V segment lost 4 bases, leaving 7 bases of the junction unmatched. Here the CDR3 reads CASSWQREPYTGELFF. The CDR3 DNA sequence: TGTGCCAGCAGCTGGCAGCGGGAGCCTTACACCGGGGAGCTGTTTTTT. Supplemented by reference TRBV7-2 and TRBJ2-2, the full variable domain reads GAGVSQSPSNKVTEKGKDVELRCDPISGHTALYWYRQSLGQGLEFLIYFQGNSAPDKSGLPSDRFSAERTGGSVSTLTIQRTQQEDSAVYLCASSWQREPYTGELFFGEGSRLTVL.

In its sample, this clonotype was seen a few times. This chain links TRBV29-1 with TRBJ2-2; D remains unclear. Per the germline V gene, CDR1 is SQVTM and CDR2 is ANQGSEA. Trimming left V 4 bases short and J 0 bases short, with 6 bases between. The CDR3 sequence is 13 residues long. The CDR3 loop is CSVGISNTGELFF. CDR3 coding DNA: TGCAGCGTTGGCATATCGAACACCGGGGAGCTGTTTTTT.

V usage is TRBV6-1 and J usage is TRBJ2-7; the D is unclear. There are 13 residues in the CDR3. The ends were cut back, 5 bases at V and 3 bases at J, with 11 bases in the middle. The germline V gene has CDR1 MNHNS and CDR2 SASEGT. The CDR3 loop is CASSMTDVYEQYF. The CDR3 DNA reads as TGTGCCAGCAGTATGACGGATGTCTACGAGCAGTACTTC.

This clonotype was observed a few times. The V call is TRBV16, the J call TRBJ1-2; no reliable D call. This CDR3 region has 14 residues. Germline-derived CDR1 and CDR2 are KGHSY and FQNENV. The V gene lost 8 bases and the J gene lost 1 base, with 14 bases spanning the gap. The CDR3 protein is CASLPSGINYGYTF. CDR3 nucleotides: TGTGCCAGCCTTCCTTCTGGGATTAACTATGGCTACACCTTC.

The chain has TRBV3-1 and TRBJ2-2, with TRBD2 matching 7 bases. The CDR3 contains 14 residues. Germline trimming cut 11 bases from V and 6 bases from J; bases unmatched to any gene: 12. Germline-derived CDR1 and CDR2 are LGHDT and YNNKEL (reference sequence). The CDR3 is CAVTGTKGPGELFF. The CDR3 bases are TGTGCCGTAACCGGGACTAAGGGTCCCGGGGAGCTGTTTTTT.